This T cell receptor beta chain appears in the sequencing data of a study of a mutant IDH1 vaccine in newly diagnosed glioma. Study at large: Treated individuals were about 60% male and around 40% female, averaging roughly 43 years of age.

TCRdb's table, derived via immunoSEQ multiplex PCR, lists solely in-frame clones and lacks some. The table has 90,000 to 95,000 clones, about 83% seen once. Study findings and constraints: Pseudoprogression apparently tracked independently of changes in top peripheral T cell clonotypes.

To note about this clone: Its antigen is as yet unknown.

This CDR3 region has 15 residues. CDR1 and CDR2 (germline): SGHRS, YFSETQ. The V end lost 3 bases, the J end lost 5 bases, and 12 bases lay between the germline ends. As to time point: baseline, week 1 (first vaccination visit). Treatment reported: pre-vaccination baseline after standard-of-care therapy. Astrocytomas that were new, WHO grade 3 or 4, IDH1-mutant and ATRX-lost were present in the donors. This material consisted of PBMCs, taken from a glioma patient treated with radiotherapy, temozolomide or both. This receptor was identified in a woman aged 45-59 years with glioma. The rearrangement links TRBV5-1 to TRBJ1-6; TRBD1 might be the D (6 bases). CDR3 DNA: TGCGCCAGCAGCTCTGCCGGACAGAATAATTCACCCCTCCACTTT. Its protein product is CASSSAGQNNSPLHF.